Sequencing of this T cell receptor beta chain was carried out in a study of T-cell memory formation after mild COVID-19. This clonotype was observed a few times. TCRdb fed the 5' RACE reads into MiXCR, producing one record per CDR3 protein. This table has about 130,000 distinct CDR3 sequences, roughly 6.2% appearing once. Sequencing used PBMCs or a T cell subset sorted from them (not recorded which). The receptor's source is an adult woman who had mild COVID-19 (a few samples of this study predate the infection). Cell type and time point are not known.

The CDR3 nucleotides are TGTGCCAGCAGCGGACAGGGCCACTCTGGGGCCAACGTCCTGACTTTC. Encoded protein: CASSGQGHSGANVLTF. The chain links TRBV5-6 to TRBJ2-6; 8 bases align to TRBD1. The CDR3 extends over 16 amino acids. With 4 bases clipped from V and 0 bases from J, the junction kept 3 bases outside the gene matches. Germline CDR1 is SGHDT and CDR2 is YYEEEE.